Below are 20 T cell receptor beta chains sequenced from a single sample in a study of T cells in Graves' hyperthyroidism and ophthalmopathy. Amplification targeted TCR beta CDR3 regions from RNA transcripts. The HTBI primer set was used in a first-round RT-PCR of the TCR CDR3. TCRdb re-derived calls from the multiplex PCR reads in MiXCR, one entry per CDR3 protein. The table lists about 500,000 distinct CDR3 sequences, under 15% of them singletons. Sequenced input: blood. Receptors originate from a woman in her late teens or twenties with Graves' hyperthyroidism.

This clonotype was seen repeatedly, ten times or more. The gene calls are TRBV6-1 and TRBJ2-1; D not resolved. Germline V gives CDR1 MNHNS, CDR2 SASEGT. The CDR3 is 16 amino acids. V lost 2 bases to trimming and J lost 5 bases, with 16 bases between them. CDR3 coding DNA: TGTGCCAGCAGTGAATTAAACGGGTTGCTCAACAATGAGCAGTTCTTC. Protein sequence: CASSELNGLLNNEQFF.

This clonotype was counted at least ten times. The J gene is TRBJ2-7, the V gene TRBV28; D is perhaps TRBD1 (5 bases). Germline CDR1 MDHEN, CDR2 SYDVKM. V was pared by 2 bases and J by 4 bases, with 9 bases between. This CDR3 comprises 13 residues. Here the CDR3 reads CASSLRRVYEQYF. The CDR3, as DNA: TGTGCCAGCAGTTTACGCAGGGTGTACGAGCAGTACTTC.

This chain uses TRBV3-1 with TRBJ2-7; D call uncertain. Trimming removed 4 bases from V and 6 bases from J, with 10 bases in between. Germline V gene lookup returns CDR1 LGHDT and CDR2 YNNKEL (reference sequence). The CDR3 has 12 residues. CDR3 in DNA: TGTGCCAGCAGCCGGAATCCCGGCGAGCAGTACTTC. It yields the protein CASSRNPGEQYF.

J is TRBJ1-5 and V is TRBV6-5, with TRBD1 matching 8 bases. Germline-derived CDR1 and CDR2 are MNHEY and SVGAGI. V was clipped by 0 bases and J by 5 bases; unmatched bases: 12. The CDR3 is 18 residues long. The CDR3 DNA follows: TGTGCCAGCAGTTACTCCCGAGGGGCAGGGGGCATCGATCAGCCCCAGCATTTT. Its protein product is CASSYSRGAGGIDQPQHF.

This clonotype has a count of ten or more. The V call is TRBV12-3 or TRBV12-4, the J call TRBJ1-6; D is possibly TRBD1 (6 bases). The V end was cut by 6 bases, the J end by 4 bases, with 13 bases between. The CDR3 length is 15 residues. CDR3 nucleotide sequence: TGTGCCAGCAGCCCGCAGGGGATGTATAATTCACCCCTCCACTTT. This codes for CASSPQGMYNSPLHF.

This clonotype has only a few counts. The chain employs TRBV20-1 and TRBJ1-2, with D possibly matching TRBD1 (6 bases). CDR1 is DFQATT and CDR2 is SNEGSKA in the germline V gene (reference sequence). The CDR3 is 17 residues long. Trimming stripped 6 bases from V and 6 bases from J, with 29 bases between. The CDR3 spells CSARWGGLGASKNGYTF. The CDR3 DNA reads as TGCAGTGCCAGGTGGGGGGGGCTCGGGGCAAGCAAAAATGGCTACACCTTC.

Ten or more counts support this clonotype. This sequence joins TRBV11-2 and TRBJ2-7; 7 positions match TRBD1. Unmatched junction bases numbered 1, after V lost 1 base and J lost 4 bases. CDR3 length: 13 residues. The germline V gene encodes CDR1 SGHAT and CDR2 FQNNGV. The CDR3 DNA follows: TGTGCCAGCAGCTTAGTGGACAGGTACGAGCAGTACGTC. It translates to CASSLVDRYEQYV.

In the case of this clonotype: A much larger clone differs from this one at a single base, so this may be a read error. V gene TRBV2 combines with J gene TRBJ1-2; 7 bases are shared with TRBD1. Per germline, CDR1 SNHLY and CDR2 FYNNEI. The CDR3 spans 14 residues. Trimming at V came to 8 bases and at J to 7 bases, leaving 13 bases not matched to a gene. CDR3 nucleotides: TGTGCCAGCGGTAGACAGGGAATGGGAGGTGGCTACACCTTC. Translated: CASGRQGMGGGYTF. Looking up the rest from reference TRBV2 and TRBJ1-2 gives the full variable domain: EPEVTQTPSHQVTQMGQEVILRCVPISNHLYFYWYRQILGQKVEFLVSFYNNEISEKSEIFDDQFSVERPDGSNFTLKIRSTKLEDSAMYFCASGRQGMGGGYTFGSGTRLTVV.

This clonotype has more than one count but fewer than ten. The rearrangement links TRBV12-3 or TRBV12-4 to TRBJ2-3, with D uncertain. The CDR3 extends over 12 amino acids. With 4 bases removed from V and 8 bases from J, the gap between germline ends came to 10 bases. For the CDR3, the DNA is TGTGCCAGCAGTTACCTCAGAAGTACGCAGTATTTT. Translating it yields CASSYLRSTQYF.

This clonotype was observed many times. The J gene is TRBJ1-2, the V gene TRBV2, with 7 positions matching TRBD1. Germline CDR1 SNHLY, CDR2 FYNNEI. The CDR3 contains 12 residues. V was clipped by 8 bases and J by 6 bases; unmatched bases: 6. In nucleotides, the CDR3 is TGTGCCAGCGGCAGACAGGGCGATGGCTACACCTTC. This gives the protein CASGRQGDGYTF. Full variable domain (remainder filled in from reference TRBV2 and TRBJ1-2): EPEVTQTPSHQVTQMGQEVILRCVPISNHLYFYWYRQILGQKVEFLVSFYNNEISEKSEIFDDQFSVERPDGSNFTLKIRSTKLEDSAMYFCASGRQGDGYTFGSGTRLTVV.

The CDR3 protein is CATRLAQVSYNEQFF. CDR3 nucleotide sequence: TGTGCCACCCGACTAGCTCAAGTATCCTACAATGAGCAGTTCTTC. The chain uses TRBV10-3 and TRBJ2-1, with 7 bases fitting TRBD2. The germline V gene has CDR1 ENHRY and CDR2 SYGVKD. The CDR3 extends over 15 amino acids. The V gene end was trimmed by 10 bases and the J gene end by 1 base; junction bases not matched to a gene: 10.

This clonotype was counted between two and nine times. The gene calls are TRBV30 and TRBJ1-1, with 8 bases lining up with TRBD1. The V gene's germline CDR1 is GTSNPN and CDR2 SVGIG (reference sequence). The CDR3 spans 13 residues. V dropped 5 bases and J dropped 1; count of bases not matched to a gene: 3. Written as DNA, the CDR3 is TGTGCCTGGGAGGGGACAGGGAACACTGAAGCTTTCTTT. Its protein is CAWEGTGNTEAFF.

This clonotype was counted ten times or more. This sequence joins TRBV27 and TRBJ2-7; 9 bases align to TRBD2. Germline CDR1 MNHEY, CDR2 SMNVEV (reference sequence). After removal of 5 bases from V and 4 bases from J, the junction contained 6 bases not matched to a gene. CDR3 length: 14 residues. The CDR3 region is CASSVAGVGYEQYF. For the CDR3, the DNA is TGTGCCAGCAGTGTAGCGGGAGTAGGATACGAGCAGTACTTC.

There are many counts of this clonotype. This sequence joins TRBV5-1 and TRBJ1-3; D may be TRBD1 (6 bases). The CDR3 runs 18 residues. Per the germline V gene, CDR1 is SGHRS and CDR2 is YFSETQ. V was shortened by 4 bases and J by 1 base, with 21 bases between the two germline ends. DNA for the CDR3: TGCGCCAGCAGCCTGATTCCCACAGGGCCGACTTCTGGAAACACCATATATTTT. It specifies CASSLIPTGPTSGNTIYF.

This clonotype was seen repeatedly, ten times or more. This chain connects TRBV29-1 to TRBJ1-2, with unresolved D. V was clipped by 2 bases and J by 7 bases, with 11 bases between them. CDR1 and CDR2 from the germline V gene are SQVTM and ANQGSEA. There are 12 residues in the CDR3. In DNA, the CDR3 is TGCAGCGTTGAACAGCGTTTTGGTGGCTACACCTTC. Encoded protein: CSVEQRFGGYTF.

This clonotype was seen only a few times. This may come from a read error, since a much larger clone is one base off. The chain carries TRBV7-8 and TRBJ2-7; TRBD2 might be the D (5 bases). The CDR3 is 15 residues long. Per the germline V gene, CDR1 is SGHVS and CDR2 is FQNEAQ. The CDR3 region has the DNA TGTTCCAGCAGCTTAGAGGCTAGTTCGGGGTACGAGCAGTACGTC. Translated, it gives CSSSLEASSGYEQYV.

This clonotype was counted ten times or more. The chain joins TRBV6-1 to TRBJ1-1; a weak D match, TRBD1 (6 bases). Germline values: CDR1 MNHNS, CDR2 SASEGT. Trimming cost V 3 bases and J 4 bases, with 21 bases left between them. CDR3 length: 17 amino acids. In nucleotides, the CDR3 is TGTGCCAGCAGTGAGAGTTCGACAGGCATTCGCCGCACTGAAGCTTTCTTT. Protein sequence: CASSESSTGIRRTEAFF.

This clonotype was counted ten times or more. The V and J genes are TRBV6-2 or TRBV6-3 and TRBJ2-1, with no clear D. Germline CDR1 reads MNHEY; CDR2 reads SVGEGT. CDR3 size: 12 residues. The germline V and J ends were trimmed by 3 bases and 9 bases, with 9 bases remaining between them. In DNA form, the CDR3 reads TGTGCCAGCAGTTATGTACTTCCTGAGCAGTTCTTC. Translated, it gives CASSYVLPEQFF.

This clonotype has a count of ten or more. The V gene is TRBV6-6, the J gene TRBJ1-1, with a possible D match to TRBD1 (5 bases). Trimming cost V 2 bases and J 5 bases, with 12 bases left between them. The germline V gene encodes CDR1 MNHNY and CDR2 SVGAGI (reference sequence). The CDR3 has 14 amino acids. This CDR3 is CASSYPGPRTEAFF. The CDR3 DNA sequence: TGTGCCAGCAGTTACCCAGGGCCGAGAACTGAAGCTTTCTTT.

As concerns this clonotype: This may stem from a read error, because a much larger clone lies one nucleotide away. This chain links TRBV6-1 with TRBJ2-1; 10 bases are shared with TRBD2. J gave up 12 bases and V 7 bases, and 12 bases lay outside the gene matches. This CDR3 has 14 residues. Per germline, CDR1 MNHNS and CDR2 SASEGT. The CDR3 DNA reads as TGTGCCAGCAAAAGACTAGCGGGCTTGGATGTGCAGTTCTTC. Translated: CASKRLAGLDVQFF.